This TCR beta chain came from a study of tumor-infiltrating lymphocytes in primary liver carcinoma. Germline DNA was extracted alongside blood RNA, which was obtained from unsorted whole blood. TCR beta cDNA was made from approximately 500 ng total RNA with a constant-region primer. Libraries of TCR beta came from three nested multiplex PCR rounds with slightly modified ARM-PCR. MiXCR was run by TCRdb on the multiplex PCR reads, yielding one entry per CDR3 protein. This table has around 170,000 distinct CDR3 sequences, around 60% appearing once. The sequence was obtained from a man aged 35-49 years with primary liver carcinoma and hepatitis B virus infection. Source material: peripheral blood.

The CDR3: CASSRGLAGETQYF. Here the CDR3 DNA reads TGTGCCAGCAGCCGGGGACTAGCGGGGGAGACCCAGTACTTC. The chain links TRBV14 to TRBJ2-5; TRBD2 matches 13 bases. Germline V lookup: CDR1 SGHDN, CDR2 FVKESK. The CDR3 covers 14 residues. With V trimmed by 4 bases and J by 5 bases, 1 base remained unmatched.